The 3 T cell receptor delta chains in this list originate from one sample, sequenced in a study of human gamma delta and Vdelta1 T cells. These receptors have no identified antigens. TCRdb fed the PCR reads to CATT. The repertoire holds 13,000 or so delta-chain clones, with less than 60% as singletons. The sequenced sample was Vdelta1 gamma-delta T cells from blood grown in culture (DOT cells). These receptors were collected from a human donor in good health.

The gene calls are TRDV3 and TRDJ3, with D possibly being TRDD2 (8 bases). V was cut by 2 bases and J by 1 base, with 30 bases left in between. Germline lookup yields CDR1 TVYSNPD and CDR2 GDNSRS (reference sequence). The CDR3 contains 22 residues. CDR3 sequence (DNA): TGTGCCTTTGGCTTCCTACTAGGCTGGGGGCATTCGGTATCCTGGGACACCCGACAGATGTTTTTC. It translates to CAFGFLLGWGHSVSWDTRQMFF.

This clone was counted a few times. The chain couples TRDV1 to TRDJ1; tentative D call: TRDD3 (6 bases). This CDR3 has 17 residues. V was trimmed by 0 bases and J by 1 base, leaving 15 bases between them. From germline, CDR1 is TSWWSYY and CDR2 QGS. The CDR3 bases are TGTGCTCTTGGGGAACTTCAGTGGGGGCCATTCACCGATAAACTCATCTTT. This encodes CALGELQWGPFTDKLIF.

The rearrangement uses TRDV1 and TRDJ1, with D unclear. CDR1 is TSWWSYY, CDR2 QGS, per germline. The V gene lost 2 bases and the J gene lost 3 bases, with 22 bases spanning the gap. The CDR3 runs to 18 residues. In nucleotides, the CDR3 is TGTGCTCTTGGGGAAGGGTGTCGTGGTGGGCCCTCCCCCGATAAACTCATCTTT. Protein product: CALGEGCRGGPSPDKLIF.